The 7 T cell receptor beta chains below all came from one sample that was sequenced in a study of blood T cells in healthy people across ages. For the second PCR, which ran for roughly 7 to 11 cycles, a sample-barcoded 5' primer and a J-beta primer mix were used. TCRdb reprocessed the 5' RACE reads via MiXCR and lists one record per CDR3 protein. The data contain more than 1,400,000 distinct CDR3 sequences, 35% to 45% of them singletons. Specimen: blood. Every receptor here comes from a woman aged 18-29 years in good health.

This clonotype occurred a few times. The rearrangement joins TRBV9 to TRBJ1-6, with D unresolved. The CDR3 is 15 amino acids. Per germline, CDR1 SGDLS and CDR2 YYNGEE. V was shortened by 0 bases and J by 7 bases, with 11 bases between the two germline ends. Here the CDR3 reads CASSVVGSSNSPLHF. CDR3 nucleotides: TGTGCCAGCAGCGTAGTAGGTAGTAGCAATTCACCCCTCCACTTT.

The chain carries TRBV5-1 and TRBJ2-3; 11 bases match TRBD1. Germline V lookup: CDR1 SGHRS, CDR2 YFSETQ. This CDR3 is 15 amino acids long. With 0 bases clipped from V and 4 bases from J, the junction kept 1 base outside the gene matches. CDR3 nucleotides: TGCGCCAGCAGCTTGGCGGGACAGGGGGCAGATACGCAGTATTTT. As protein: CASSLAGQGADTQYF.

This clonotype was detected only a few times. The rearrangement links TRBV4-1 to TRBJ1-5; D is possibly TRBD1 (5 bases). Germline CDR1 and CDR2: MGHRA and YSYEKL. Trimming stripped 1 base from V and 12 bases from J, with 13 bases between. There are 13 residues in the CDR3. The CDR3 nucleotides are TGCGCCAGCAGCCAAGCAAGGGGCATGGTCCAGCATTTT. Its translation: CASSQARGMVQHF.

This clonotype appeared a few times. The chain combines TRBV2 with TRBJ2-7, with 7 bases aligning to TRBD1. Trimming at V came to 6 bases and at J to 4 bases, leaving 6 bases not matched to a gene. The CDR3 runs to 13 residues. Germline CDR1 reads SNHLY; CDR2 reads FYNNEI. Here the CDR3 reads CASRAGTEYEQYF. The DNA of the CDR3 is TGTGCCAGCAGAGCCGGGACAGAGTACGAGCAGTACTTC.

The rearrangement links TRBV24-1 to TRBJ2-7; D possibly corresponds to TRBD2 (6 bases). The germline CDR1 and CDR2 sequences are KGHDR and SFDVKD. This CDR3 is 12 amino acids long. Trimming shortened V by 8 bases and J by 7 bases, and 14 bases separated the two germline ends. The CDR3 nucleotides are TGTGCCACCATGTCTCGCGGGAATGAGCAGTACTTC. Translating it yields CATMSRGNEQYF.

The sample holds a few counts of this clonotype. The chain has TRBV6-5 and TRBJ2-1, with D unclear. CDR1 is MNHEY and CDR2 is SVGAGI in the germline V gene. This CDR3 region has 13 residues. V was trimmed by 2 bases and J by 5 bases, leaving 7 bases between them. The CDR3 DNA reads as TGTGCCAGCAGTTACGCTAGTAACAATGAGCAGTTCTTC. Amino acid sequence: CASSYASNNEQFF.

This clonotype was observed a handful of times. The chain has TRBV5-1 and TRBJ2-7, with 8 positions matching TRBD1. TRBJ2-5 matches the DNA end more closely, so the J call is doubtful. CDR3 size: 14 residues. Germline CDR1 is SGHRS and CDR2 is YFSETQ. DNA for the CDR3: TGCGCCAGCAGCTTGAACAGGGGGTTGGAGACCCAGTACTTC. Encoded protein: CASSLNRGLETQYF.